Here is one T cell receptor beta chain with its context. This clonotype has just a few counts. Its cognate antigen has yet to be identified. No clone much larger than this one lies a single base away; base qualities are absent. This sample was sequenced with an Illumina NovaSeq 6000. TCR cDNA was made using 5'RACE template switching, a step that added a universal primer site and unique molecular identifiers. cDNA synthesis was primed from both the TCR alpha and TCR beta constant segments. Library amplification involved two PCR steps, and the second step added sample barcodes and sequencing adapters. Sequencing of the libraries was done on either Illumina HiSeq 2500 (2x100 bp) or NovaSeq (2x150 bp). The source study handled its data this way. Demultiplexing of reads and collapsing into UMI consensus sequences were performed with MIGEC, and V(D)J alignment was carried out with MiXCR. Using edgeR on replicate PBMC samples, clonotypes were called vaccine-responding if FDR was below 0.01 and the log2 fold change was above 5 up to day 15. Each bulk clonotype received a CD4 or CD8 identity based on whether the sequenced CD4 or CD8 repertoire contained that clonotype at higher abundance. TCRdb reworked the public reads: Q25 trimming with fastp, MiXCR clone assembly, productive beta chains retained. Identical CDR3 protein sequences are pooled into one entry, listed with their most common genes and DNA. TCRdb, not the original authors, processed these V and J calls. The sample contains around 330,000 distinct CDR3 sequences, 3% to 4.5% of them found a single time. Roughly a quarter of the sample goes to the ten largest clones.

This sample stems from a study of T cells after yellow fever vaccination (dated by TCRdb to the late 2010s). Context from the whole study: The SMART-Seq v4 Ultra Low Input RNA kit was used to prepare libraries from fractions with low cell numbers. To follow T-cell clones before and after primary and booster YFV17D yellow fever vaccination, bulk TCR alpha and beta repertoires were sequenced over time. Two healthy male donors, one aged 18 to 30 and one aged 30 to 39 years, were included in the cohort. Blood samples were taken at several timepoints before and after primary and secondary immunization, and bulk PBMC replicates and cell subsets were isolated. Points the paper makes about the study in general: The secondary T-cell response was weaker than the primary response but faster, peaking on day 5 instead of day 15. After the booster, most of the clones that had expanded following primary vaccination were detected again (around 95% of CD4 and 80% to 90% of CD8), which suggests that memory was broadly maintained. A small fraction of clonotypes showed up in both the CD4 and CD8 compartments, probably as a result of convergent recombination. Because abundant contaminating clonotypes from the bulk population could be contained in FACS-sorted repertoires, computational filtering was required. Only a couple of donors were included in the study, so the extent to which the findings can be generalized is limited.

The CDR3, from cysteine to phenylalanine, totals 15 residues. CDR3 DNA is the only sequence kept; it has 45 bases, read in frame from the first base. CDR1 LNHNV and CDR2 YYDKDF were looked up in the germline V gene (reference sequence). The germline V and J ends show losses of 1 base and 3 bases respectively, and no gene match explains 3 bases of the junction. Read against the paper, the sample's treatment or condition label means: live attenuated yellow fever vaccine strain. At each blood-draw timepoint, two biological replicates of bulk PBMCs were obtained. PBMCs were isolated from peripheral blood using a standard Ficoll-Paque protocol. TriZol was used to extract RNA from bulk PBMCs, CD4 and CD8 fractions, and dextramer-positive and dextramer-negative fractions.

This sample comprised PBMCs, obtained on the day of the yellow fever booster vaccination. Recombination linked TRBV15 to TRBJ2-3; 8 bases in the junction line up with TRBD1. The TCR sequence derives from a young man who received the YFV17D yellow fever vaccine. CDR3 reads: CATSRVGQGTDTQYF. The nucleotide sequence is TGTGCCACCAGCAGAGTTGGACAGGGTACAGATACGCAGTATTTT.